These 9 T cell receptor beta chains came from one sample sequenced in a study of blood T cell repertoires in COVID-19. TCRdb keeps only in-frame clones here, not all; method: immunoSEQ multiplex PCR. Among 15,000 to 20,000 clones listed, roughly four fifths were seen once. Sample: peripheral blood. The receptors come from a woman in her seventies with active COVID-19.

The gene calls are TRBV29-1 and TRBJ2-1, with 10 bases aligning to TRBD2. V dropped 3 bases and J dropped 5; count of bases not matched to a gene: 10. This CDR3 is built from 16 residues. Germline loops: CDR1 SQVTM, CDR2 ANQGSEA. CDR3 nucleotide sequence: TGCAGCGTTGATCCTCACGGAAGCGGGAGGGACAATGAGCAGTTCTTC. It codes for CSVDPHGSGRDNEQFF.

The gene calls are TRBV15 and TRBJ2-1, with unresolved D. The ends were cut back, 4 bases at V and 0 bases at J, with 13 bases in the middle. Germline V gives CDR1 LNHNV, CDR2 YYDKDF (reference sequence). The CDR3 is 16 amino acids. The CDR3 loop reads CATSTRGASSYNEQFF. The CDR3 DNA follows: TGTGCCACCAGCACCCGTGGAGCGAGCTCCTACAATGAGCAGTTCTTC. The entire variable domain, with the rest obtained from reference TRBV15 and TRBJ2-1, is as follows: DAMVIQNPRYQVTQFGKPVTLSCSQTLNHNVMYWYQQKSSQAPKLLFHYYDKDFNNEADTPDNFQSRRPNTSFCFLDIRSPGLGDTAMYLCATSTRGASSYNEQFFGPGTRLTVL.

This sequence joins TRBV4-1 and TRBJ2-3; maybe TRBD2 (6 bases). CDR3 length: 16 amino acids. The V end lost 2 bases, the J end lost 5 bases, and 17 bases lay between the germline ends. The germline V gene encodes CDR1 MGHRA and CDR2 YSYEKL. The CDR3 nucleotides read TGCGCCAGCAGCCAACAGGTAAAGGCAGCGGGAGATACGCAGTATTTT. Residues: CASSQQVKAAGDTQYF.

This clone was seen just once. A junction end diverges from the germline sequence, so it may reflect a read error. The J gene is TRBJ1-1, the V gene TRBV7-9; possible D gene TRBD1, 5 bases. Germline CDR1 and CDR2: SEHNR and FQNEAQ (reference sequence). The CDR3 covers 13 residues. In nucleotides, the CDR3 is TGTGCCAGCAGCTTAGGGGCAGGGCGCAGGGAGGCCTTT. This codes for CASSLGAGRREAF.

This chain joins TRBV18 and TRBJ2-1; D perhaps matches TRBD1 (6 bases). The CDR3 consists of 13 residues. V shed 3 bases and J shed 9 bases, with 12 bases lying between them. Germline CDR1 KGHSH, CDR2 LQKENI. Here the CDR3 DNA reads TGTGCCAGCTCACCGTCAGGGGTTGGTGAGCAGTTCTTC. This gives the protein CASSPSGVGEQFF.

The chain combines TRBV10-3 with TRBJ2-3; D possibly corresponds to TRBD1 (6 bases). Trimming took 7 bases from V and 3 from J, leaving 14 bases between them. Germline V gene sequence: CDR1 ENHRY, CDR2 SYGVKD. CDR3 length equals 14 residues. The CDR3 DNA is TGTGCCATCAATTCCCAGGGGAAAACAGATACGCAGTATTTT. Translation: CAINSQGKTDTQYF.

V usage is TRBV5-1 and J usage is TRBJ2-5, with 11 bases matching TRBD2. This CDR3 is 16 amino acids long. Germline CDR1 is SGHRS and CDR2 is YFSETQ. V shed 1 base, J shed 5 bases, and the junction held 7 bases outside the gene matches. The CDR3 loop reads CASSLFLLAGGETQYF. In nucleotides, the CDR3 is TGCGCCAGCAGCTTGTTTCTCCTAGCGGGAGGCGAGACCCAGTACTTC.

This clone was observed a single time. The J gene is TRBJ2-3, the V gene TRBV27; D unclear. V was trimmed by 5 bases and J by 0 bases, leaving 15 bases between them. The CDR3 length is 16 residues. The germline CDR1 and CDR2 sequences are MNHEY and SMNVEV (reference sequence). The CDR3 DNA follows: TGTGCCAGCAGTCGAAACTCGATCGCTAGCACAGATACGCAGTATTTT. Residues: CASSRNSIASTDTQYF.

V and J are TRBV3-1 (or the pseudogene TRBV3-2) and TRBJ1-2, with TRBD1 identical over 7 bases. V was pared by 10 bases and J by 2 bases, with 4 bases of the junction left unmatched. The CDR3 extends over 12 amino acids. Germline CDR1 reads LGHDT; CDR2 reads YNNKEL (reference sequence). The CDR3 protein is CATLDRNYGYTF. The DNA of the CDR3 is TGTGCCACTCTGGACAGGAACTATGGCTACACCTTC.